This T cell receptor (beta chain) was recovered during a study of blood T cell repertoires in COVID-19. Study-wide context: Acute and convalescent COVID-19 samples came from the United States, Italy and Spain. T cells, B-cell-depleted T cells, or PBMCs supplied cDNA or gDNA.

Authors' methods: Estimates of nucleated cell counts were drawn from the amplification of reference gene primers. Clones were read by immunoSEQ multiplex PCR, and TCRdb kept only the in-frame ones, dropping some. V and J calls and clone size come straight from that table; D and trimming were deduced from the DNA. The profile shows 70,000 to 90,000 clones, roughly 85% of them singletons. Seattle's enrolled individuals joined amid active infection and were then monitored longitudinally. V was cut by 3 bases and J by 7 bases, with 12 bases left in between. The CDR3 has 13 residues. Looked up from germline, CDR1 is SEHNR and CDR2 is FQNEAQ (reference sequence).

The clonotype was recovered from a man aged 50-59 years with COVID-19, enrolled during active disease. The chain recombines TRBV7-9 with TRBJ1-2; D might be TRBD1 (6 bases). Sequencing was performed on peripheral blood. CDR3: CASSFLGGLGYTF. CDR3 in DNA: TGTGCCAGCAGCTTCCTCGGGGGGCTTGGCTACACCTTC.